This T cell receptor (beta chain) was documented in a study of Ad26.COV2.S vaccination and SARS-CoV-2 variants. Study conclusions and caveats: Total T cell responses, in the TCR breadth and depth analyses, may have been underestimated.

Method: immunoSEQ multiplex PCR; TCRdb's copy keeps in-frame clones and lacks some. This sample has roughly 350,000 clones; roughly 87% occur once, and the top ten carry around 3.5%. In regard to this clone: Its antigen is unknown.

Germline V gives CDR1 LGHNA, CDR2 YSLEER. Trimming took 1 base from V and 4 from J; bases not matched to a gene: 3. The CDR3 runs 14 residues. Described treatment: roughly 19 received Ad26.COV2.S at low or high dose, single or two shots; five or six received placebo; per-sample allocation not given. Day 63 after the first vaccine or placebo injection was the time point for sampling. The V and J genes are TRBV4-3 and TRBJ1-1; TRBD1 agrees at 7 bases. The sequence was obtained from a person between 18 and 65 years old who received the Ad26.COV2.S COVID-19 vaccine or a placebo. Sample: peripheral blood, taken in a trial of Ad26.COV2.S vaccine versus placebo. The DNA of the CDR3 is TGCGCCAGCAGCCAAGTGACAGGGCGCACTGAAGCTTTCTTT. Amino acids: CASSQVTGRTEAFF.